This T cell receptor beta chain came from a study of persistence of HIV-infected CD4 T cells (TCRdb year 2020). Looking at the study overall: CMV- and HIV-1 Gag-responding CD4+ T cells were isolated from ART-treated individuals so that antigen-driven clonal expansion of HIV-1-infected cells could be examined. Suppressive ART had been received by participants for a median of roughly eight years. Peripheral blood samples of up to about 200 mL were collected at multiple time points, except for a couple of participants, who underwent leukapheresis at a single time point. Proviral sequencing was used to assess clonality among infected cells, whereas TCRbeta sequencing gauged the clonality of all cells within each sorted population. In the cross-participant TCR cluster analysis, eight or nine participants were included for CMV and 7 participants were included for Gag. Overall study outcomes, separate from this receptor: Significantly lower TCRbeta richness was observed in CMV- and Gag-responding cells than in anti-CD3/anti-CD28-responding cells, and higher oligoclonality was observed in CMV-responding cells than in CD3/CD28-stimulated and Gag-responding cells. TCR oligoclonality correlated with proviral oligoclonality within the same sorted populations. Degenerate expanded CDR3beta sequences were enriched in antigen-responding cells, suggesting convergent selection of CD4+ responses to CMV and Gag. Bulk TCR analyses could not be restricted to the rare CMV-responding cells that actually carried HIV-1 proviruses. Few individuals were included in the study, and only a limited range of antigens was tested.

A remark on this clone: It has no known antigen specificity. Base qualities were left out, and no much larger clone turns up one base away.

The germline V gene supplies CDR1 KGHDR and CDR2 SFDVKD. The CDR3 starts with the cysteine, ends with the phenylalanine, and has 14 residues. The read is trimmed to its CDR3 DNA, 42 bases read in frame from base 1. V is cut back by 9 bases and J by 3 bases, with 7 bases in the junction unmatched. The treatment or condition label of this sample denotes: suppressive antiretroviral therapy. Lysates of CMV-infected fibroblasts were used at 10 ug/mL for cell stimulation. Memory populations depleted of antigen-responding cells were obtained by sorting nonresponding CD40L-negative CD69-negative CD45RO-high memory CD4+ T cells. HIV-1-infected adults in whom suppressive ART had been started during chronic infection were enrolled as participants. For at least 4 years, participants had undetectable plasma HIV-1 RNA, below 50 copies/mL. To be included, participants needed a CD4+ T cell count above 400 cells/uL and a positive CMV serology. Before stimulation, PBMCs were isolated using density centrifugation and then depleted of CD8+ T cells. For 15 to 20 hours, CD8-depleted PBMCs were stimulated with anti-CD28/CD49d costimulation, a CD40-blocking antibody, and enfuvirtide, which was added to prevent new infections. Cell sorting was performed on a Beckman Coulter MoFlo Legacy or XDP sorter, and dead cells were excluded with propidium iodide. For samples with more than one million cells, genomic DNA was extracted with the QIAamp DNA Mini Kit, and for all other samples the Quick-DNA Microprep Kit was used.

The immunoSEQ hsTCRB assay version 4, run in survey mode, was used to sequence TCRbeta repertoires from genomic DNA. For TCRbeta sequencing, genomic DNA was diluted to around 9.9 ng/uL, with up to 1 ug used per sample. Processing in the source paper ran as follows. TCRbeta data were analyzed in ImmunoSeq Analyzer 3.0, with diversity computed on productive nucleotide rearrangements. Using the Immunarch R package, the improved Chao index served to estimate lower-bound TCR diversity and the Gini coefficient served to estimate clonality. When different nucleotide rearrangements encoded the same CDR3beta amino acid sequence, each rearrangement was treated as a distinct clonotype. Differential abundance analysis found TCRbeta sequences that were significantly enriched in antigen-responding cells compared with anti-CD3/anti-CD28-activated cells. GLIPH2 clustered TCRs by predicted peptide-MHC specificity, both within individual participants and across merged participant data sets. TCRdb provides this immuneACCESS table in a form limited to in-frame rearrangements. Some clones are lacking; in checked studies, under half of them reflect an unresolved V gene, and why the rest are absent is not known. For V, J and clone size, that table is used; D and trimming come from the DNA. The sample table contains more than 30,000 clones; only one count was recorded for 65% to 85% of them. Jointly, the top ten make up less than 2% of the sample.

This TCR came from an adult man with HIV who was CMV-seropositive. The receptor chain draws on TRBV24-1 and TRBJ2-1, and 7 junction bases match TRBD1. The sample was CD4+ T cells sorted from PBMCs after roughly 17-hour stimulation, taken from a patient who received antiretroviral therapy. The cell subset or site label of this sample denotes: CD40L-CD69- CD45RO-high memory CD4 T cells not responding to CMV lysate. The DNA is as follows: TGTGCCACCGAGGGGACAGCTAGCTACAATGAGCAGTTCTTC. This codes for CATEGTASYNEQFF.